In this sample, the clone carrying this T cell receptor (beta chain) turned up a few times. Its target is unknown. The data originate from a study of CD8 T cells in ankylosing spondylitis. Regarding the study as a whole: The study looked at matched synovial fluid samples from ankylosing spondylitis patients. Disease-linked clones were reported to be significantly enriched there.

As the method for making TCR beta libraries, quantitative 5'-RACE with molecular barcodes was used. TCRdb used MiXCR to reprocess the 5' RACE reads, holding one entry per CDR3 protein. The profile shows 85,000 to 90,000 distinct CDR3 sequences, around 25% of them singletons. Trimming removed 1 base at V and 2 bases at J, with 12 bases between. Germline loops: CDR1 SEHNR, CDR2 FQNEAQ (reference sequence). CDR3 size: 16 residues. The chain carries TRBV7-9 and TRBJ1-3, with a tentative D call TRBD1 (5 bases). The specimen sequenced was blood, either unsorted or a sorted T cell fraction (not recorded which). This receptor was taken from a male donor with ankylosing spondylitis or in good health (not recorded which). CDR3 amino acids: CASSLGSAGAGNTIYF. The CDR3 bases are TGTGCCAGCAGCTTAGGCTCTGCGGGGGCTGGAAACACCATATATTTT.